This T cell receptor (beta chain) was recorded in a study of blood T cell repertoires in COVID-19. Only in-frame clones appear in the TCRdb table, and some are missing; sequencing was by immunoSEQ multiplex PCR. The table lists some 170,000 clones, almost 80% of them singletons, with roughly 17% in the top ten. Sequencing was carried out using PBMCs or T cells enriched from blood (not recorded which). This clonotype originated in a woman aged 50 to 60 who had recovered from COVID-19.

Here the CDR3 DNA reads TGTGCCAGTAGTATGCACAGGGGGCCTGACAATCAGCCCCAGCATTTT. Amino acids: CASSMHRGPDNQPQHF. The chain carries TRBV19 and TRBJ1-5; 9 bases fit TRBD1. In germline, CDR1 is LNHDA, CDR2 SQIVND (reference sequence). There are 16 residues in the CDR3. Trimming removed 3 bases from V and 3 bases from J; junction bases left unmatched: 6.